This TCR beta chain was sequenced for a study of human T cells and chemical hapten exposure. Overall study: 2% DPC applied to an approximately 2 cm by approximately 2 cm arm area sensitized donors.

Documented time point: patch test 3, about 24 weeks after DPC sensitization. This sample's treatment: therapeutic diphenylcyclopropenone sensitization with weekly scalp DPC. This clonotype was observed many times. Each CDR3 protein gets one entry after TCRdb re-called the RACE reads with MiXCR. In the table there are roughly 50,000 distinct CDR3 sequences, 9.9% of which are singletons. The sequencing here drew on whole blood, taken in connection with sensitization to the hapten diphenylcyclopropenone (DPC). The TCR comes from a woman aged 40 to 55 with alopecia areata. Some clones in this sample may be carry-over from other donors' samples.

In DNA, the CDR3 is TGTGCCAGCAGCCCGCGAGGGCTGGGACAGGGGGCAGAGACCCAGTACTTC. It is translated as CASSPRGLGQGAETQYF. The rearrangement uses TRBV7-9 and TRBJ2-5, with TRBD1 matching 12 bases. J lost 4 bases, V lost 5 bases, and 11 bases had no gene match. The CDR3 is 17 residues long. The germline gives CDR1 SEHNR, CDR2 FQNEAQ (reference sequence).